This T cell receptor (beta chain) came from a study of T-cell reconstitution after alpha-beta-depleted transplantation in children (dated by TCRdb to the mid-2010s). Looking at the study overall: Using TCR repertoire profiling, the study quantitatively followed how T-cell immune reconstitution unfolded in children after TCRalphabeta/CD19-depleted allogeneic hematopoietic cell transplantation.

This clonotype was counted ten times or more. Its antigen has not been determined. No base qualities exist here, and no much larger clone lies one base off it. The library was made by PCR. The sample was run on an Illumina HiSeq 2500. To normalize quantification of the TCRbeta repertoire, the TCR libraries were built with molecular barcoding that relied on unique molecular identifiers. Using fastp at Q25 and MiXCR, TCRdb reprocessed the public reads and kept productive beta chains. Each record represents a unique CDR3 protein, reported with the most common genes and DNA among its rows. The sample includes around 680,000 distinct CDR3 sequences, with around 17% observed a single time. The ten largest account for 1.1% of the sample. Looking up the germline V gene yields CDR1 SGHTA and CDR2 FQGNSA. From the cysteine up to the phenylalanine, the CDR3 has a length of 16 residues. Only the CDR3 part of the read is kept: 48 bases, read in frame from the first base. V and J are truncated by 3 bases and 3 bases respectively, leaving an intervening sequence of 15 bases.

Rearrangement joined TRBV7-2 to TRBJ1-3; tentative D gene TRBD1, with 5 bases matching. Here the sequenced sample was PBMCs from the stem cell graft donor, taken from the stem cell graft. This clonotype originated in a human donor who donated a stem cell graft to a child with acute myeloid leukemia. The CDR3 region: CASSFSGHLYGNTIYF. The sequence in DNA is TGTGCCAGCAGCTTTTCAGGGCATCTCTATGGAAACACCATATATTTT.